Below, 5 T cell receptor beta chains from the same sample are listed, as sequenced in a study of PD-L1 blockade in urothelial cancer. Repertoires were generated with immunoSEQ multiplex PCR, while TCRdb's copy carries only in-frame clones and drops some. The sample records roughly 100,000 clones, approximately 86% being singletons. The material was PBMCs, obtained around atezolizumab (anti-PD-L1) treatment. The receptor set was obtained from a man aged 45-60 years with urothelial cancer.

CDR3 bases: TGTGCCAGCAGTGAATCGACTAGCCTAAACGTCGGGTATTTT. It specifies CASSESTSLNVGYF. The chain employs TRBV2 and TRBJ2-3, with 7 bases identical to TRBD2. CDR1 is SNHLY and CDR2 is FYNNEI in the germline V gene. V trimming: 2 bases; J trimming: 14 bases; junction bases outside the gene matches: 13. This CDR3 contains 14 residues.

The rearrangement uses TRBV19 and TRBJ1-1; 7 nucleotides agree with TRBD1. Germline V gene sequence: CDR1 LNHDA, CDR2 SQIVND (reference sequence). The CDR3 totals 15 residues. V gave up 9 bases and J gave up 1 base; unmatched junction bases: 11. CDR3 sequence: CASRRETGANTEAFF. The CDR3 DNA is TGTGCCAGCCGCCGAGAAACAGGGGCGAACACTGAAGCTTTCTTT.

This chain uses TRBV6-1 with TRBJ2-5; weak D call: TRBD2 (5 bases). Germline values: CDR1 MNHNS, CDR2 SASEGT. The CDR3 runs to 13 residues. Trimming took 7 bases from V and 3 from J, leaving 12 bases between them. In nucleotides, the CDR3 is TGTGCCAGCAATCTGGACGGGGAAGAGACCCAGTACTTC. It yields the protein CASNLDGEETQYF.

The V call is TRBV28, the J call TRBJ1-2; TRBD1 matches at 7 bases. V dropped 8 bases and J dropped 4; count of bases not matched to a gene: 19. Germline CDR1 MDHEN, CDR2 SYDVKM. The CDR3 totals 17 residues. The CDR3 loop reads CASASPDRPRPSYGYTF. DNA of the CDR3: TGTGCCAGCGCATCCCCGGACAGGCCCAGACCGAGCTATGGCTACACCTTC.

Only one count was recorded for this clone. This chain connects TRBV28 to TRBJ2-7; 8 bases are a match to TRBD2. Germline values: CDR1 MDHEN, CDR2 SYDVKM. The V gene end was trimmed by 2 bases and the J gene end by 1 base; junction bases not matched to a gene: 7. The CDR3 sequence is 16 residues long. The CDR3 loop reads CASSLTAGGKSYEQYF. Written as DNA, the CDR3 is TGTGCCAGCAGTTTAACGGCGGGGGGAAAATCCTACGAGCAGTACTTC.